This TCR beta chain is from a study of shared clonotypes between healthy human individuals. The authors distributed each subset's genomic DNA evenly over several immunoSEQ plates. Produced via immunoSEQ multiplex PCR; TCRdb's table is partial and in-frame only. The repertoire holds about 1.5 million clones, approximately 96% seen once, with approximately 1% in the top ten. Study-level findings and limits: In the sorted subsets, rarefaction showed sequencing was incomplete despite large depth. Some clonotypes were shared by all four sorted-subset donors, while others were not shared. The non-shared ones had lower generation probabilities than the shared ones. Clonotype sharing among donors was expected to depend on sequencing depth.

The germline gives CDR1 WSHSY, CDR2 SAAADI. Trimming removed 6 bases at V and 0 bases at J, with 12 bases between. CDR3 length equals 14 residues. This clone was detected only once. Its antigen is currently unknown. The sequencing sample was made of naive CD4+ T cells sorted from blood. Indicated subset: CD45RA+ positively selected. This rearrangement joins TRBV10-2 to TRBJ2-7; no firm D call. The TCR comes from a man in his thirties or forties in good health. The CDR3 nucleotides are TGCGCCAGCAGCCCCACGTCCTCCTCCTACGAGCAGTACTTC. Protein product: CASSPTSSSYEQYF.